This T cell receptor (beta chain) was recovered during a study of cytomegalovirus exposure and HLA in healthy donors. Whole-study results and caveats: Available immune exposure information was restricted to CMV serostatus only. A later look showed TCR association rates differing by HLA locus, highest for DRB1 and lowest for HLA-C. The study assumed roughly uniform donor sequencing depth for presence/absence analyses.

The study ran its PCR with 60 Vbeta and 13 Jbeta primers. Assay: immunoSEQ multiplex PCR; the TCRdb copy retains only in-frame clones and omits some. The data contain some 150,000 clones, 73% of them singletons. Each donor was healthy, and each was a bone marrow donor. In regard to this clone: Its antigen is unidentified.

The sequence was collected from a human donor in good health. The source material was PBMCs.

The DNA for the CDR3 is TGCGCCAGCAGTAGGACAGGGTTTAATGAGCAGTTCTTC. Translation gives CASSRTGFNEQFF. The chain has TRBV10-2 and TRBJ2-1; 8 nucleotides line up with TRBD1. Germline CDR1 is WSHSY and CDR2 is SAAADI. Trimming cost V 5 bases and J 7 bases; bases outside gene matches: 4. The CDR3 totals 13 residues.